This T cell receptor beta chain was retrieved from a study of blood T cell repertoires in COVID-19. CDR1 and CDR2 (germline): MDHEN, SYDVKM. This CDR3 comprises 16 residues. Trimming took 3 bases from V and 0 from J, leaving 12 bases between them. Only in-frame clones appear in the TCRdb table, and some are missing; sequencing was by immunoSEQ multiplex PCR. The sample contains about 350,000 clones, approximately 89% of which appear only once. The clonotype comes from a woman in her twenties or thirties who had recovered from COVID-19. The sequencing sample was made of PBMCs or T cells enriched from blood (not recorded which). The chain employs TRBV28 and TRBJ1-5; D is possibly TRBD1 (6 bases). The CDR3 bases are TGTGCCAGCAGTTTCTCGGGACAACTTAGCAATCAGCCCCAGCATTTT. It specifies CASSFSGQLSNQPQHF.